These T cell receptor beta chains were read from a single sample in a study of cytomegalovirus exposure and HLA in healthy donors. Data came from immunoSEQ multiplex PCR; TCRdb stores just in-frame clones and leaves some out. The data contain 85,000 to 120,000 clones, more than 70% of them singletons. Sequenced: PBMCs. Receptors were obtained from a man aged 35-49 years in good health and CMV-seronegative. The CDR3 runs from the conserved cysteine through the conserved F or W.

15	TRBJ1-4	TRBV2	CASSLTGQPNEKLFF
15	TRBJ1-2	TRBV6-1	CASSVTRGGGYGYTF
13	TRBJ2-5	TRBV5-4	CASSFQGMREQYF
13	TRBJ2-5	TRBV6-4	CASSKDREETQYF
15	TRBJ1-2	TRBV7-2	CASSLTSGQANGYTF
15	TRBJ1-5	TRBV2	CASSEGDSSNQPQHF
13	TRBJ1-2	TRBV5-4	CASSLASGYGYTF
14	TRBJ2-5	TRBV5-1	CASSPWASGETQYF
16	TRBJ2-7	TRBV4-1	CASSQDDGSASYEQYF
15	TRBJ2-7	TRBV28	CASSSSGTGYHEQYF
9	TRBJ1-2	TRBV23-1	CASSQSSGF
15	TRBJ1-2	TRBV4-1	CASSQDLRGRDGYTF
16	TRBJ1-4	TRBV4-2	CASSQDSGQGNEKLFF
15	TRBJ1-2	TRBV5-1	CASSRGTGSVYGYTF
13	TRBJ2-7	TRBV2	CASRPGQAATPYF
14	TRBJ1-2	TRBV2	CASTRQGENYGYTF
15	TRBJ1-2	TRBV2	CASSEIGEASYGYTF
14	TRBJ1-2	TRBV5-1	CASSGEQSTYGYTF
15	TRBJ2-7	TRBV2	CASSDPGQGFDEQYF
13	TRBJ2-2	TRBV29-1	CSVAPQGEGELFF
16	TRBJ1-1	TRBV12-5	CASGLTIHRENTEAFF
14	TRBJ1-1	TRBV9	CASSAGQANTEAFF
15	TRBJ2-7	TRBV5-1	CASKRTGGPTYEQYF
16	TRBJ2-7	TRBV6-6	CASSYSKQGGSYEQYF
14	TRBJ1-2	TRBV25-1	CASIVQGHNYGYTF
11	TRBJ2-3	TRBV29-1	CSVAQGAGKYF
13	TRBJ2-3	TRBV5-4	CASSWTSTDTQYF
14	TRBJ2-5	TRBV7-2	CASSPGLEQETQYF
11	TRBJ1-1	TRBV28	CASCAGTEAFF
18	TRBJ1-5	TRBV19	CASSFWVSGTAASTPQHF
15	TRBJ1-6	TRBV6-1	CASTWDRDPNSPLHF
13	TRBJ2-7	TRBV27	CASRPSGSYEQYF
17	TRBJ2-6	TRBV4-2	CASSQGTGESGANVLTF
15	TRBJ2-7	TRBV5-1	CASRPDSTLWYEQYF
14	TRBJ1-2	TRBV19	CASSIGGGIFGYTF
15	TRBJ2-1	TRBV9	CASSVAQGWYNEQFF
15	TRBJ1-1	TRBV19	CATHDRVLMNTEAFF
14	TRBJ1-4	TRBV5-1	CASSLQGPHEKLFF
17	TRBJ1-5	TRBV6-1	CASSEGSGGGGNQPQHF
17	TRBJ1-1	TRBV15	CATTLGVGGRRNTEAFF
14	TRBJ2-5	TRBV6-1	CASSELGVTETQYF
14	TRBJ1-2	TRBV7-2	CASSLASSNYGYTF
14	TRBJ2-7	TRBV5-4	CASSVVGGANEQYF
15	TRBJ1-2	TRBV25-1	CASSTPGTGGDGYTF
15	TRBJ2-1	TRBV5-1	CASSGGTGGYNEQFF
13	TRBJ1-1	TRBV19	CASSIRFATEAFF
16	TRBJ2-3	TRBV27	CASSPDRLAHTDTQYF
14	TRBJ2-3	TRBV2	CASVWDRRTDTQYF
15	TRBJ1-5	TRBV7-8	CASSGSAITGQPQHF
14	TRBJ1-1	TRBV11-2	CASRRQVLNTEAFF
13	TRBJ2-7	TRBV10-3	CATRAGVGYEQYF
14	TRBJ1-6	TRBV7-9	CASSRDTRDSPLHF
11	TRBJ1-1	TRBV29-1	CSVLVNTEAFF
14	TRBJ1-5	TRBV2	CASRDDRGNQPQHF
12	TRBJ2-7	TRBV7-9	CASSLATYEQYF
13	TRBJ1-1	TRBV9	CASSVVGGRIAFF
16	TRBJ2-3	TRBV11-2	CASTPPRGGWVDTQYF